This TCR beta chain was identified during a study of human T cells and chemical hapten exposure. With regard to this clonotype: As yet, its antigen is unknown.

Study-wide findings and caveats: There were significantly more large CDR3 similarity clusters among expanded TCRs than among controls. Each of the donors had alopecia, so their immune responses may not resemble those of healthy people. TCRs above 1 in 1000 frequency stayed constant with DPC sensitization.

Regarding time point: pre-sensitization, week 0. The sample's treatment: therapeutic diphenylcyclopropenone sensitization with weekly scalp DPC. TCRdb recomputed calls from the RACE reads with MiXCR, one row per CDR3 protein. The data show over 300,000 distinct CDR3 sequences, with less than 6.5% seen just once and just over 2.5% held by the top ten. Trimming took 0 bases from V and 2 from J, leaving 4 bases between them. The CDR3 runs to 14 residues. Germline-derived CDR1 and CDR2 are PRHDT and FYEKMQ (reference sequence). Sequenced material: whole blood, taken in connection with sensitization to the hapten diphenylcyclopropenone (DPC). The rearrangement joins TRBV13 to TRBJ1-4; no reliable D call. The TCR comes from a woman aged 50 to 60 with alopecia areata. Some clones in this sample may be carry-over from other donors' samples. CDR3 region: CASSLGRTNEKLFF. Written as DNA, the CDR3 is TGTGCCAGCAGCTTAGGACGGACTAATGAAAAACTGTTTTTT.